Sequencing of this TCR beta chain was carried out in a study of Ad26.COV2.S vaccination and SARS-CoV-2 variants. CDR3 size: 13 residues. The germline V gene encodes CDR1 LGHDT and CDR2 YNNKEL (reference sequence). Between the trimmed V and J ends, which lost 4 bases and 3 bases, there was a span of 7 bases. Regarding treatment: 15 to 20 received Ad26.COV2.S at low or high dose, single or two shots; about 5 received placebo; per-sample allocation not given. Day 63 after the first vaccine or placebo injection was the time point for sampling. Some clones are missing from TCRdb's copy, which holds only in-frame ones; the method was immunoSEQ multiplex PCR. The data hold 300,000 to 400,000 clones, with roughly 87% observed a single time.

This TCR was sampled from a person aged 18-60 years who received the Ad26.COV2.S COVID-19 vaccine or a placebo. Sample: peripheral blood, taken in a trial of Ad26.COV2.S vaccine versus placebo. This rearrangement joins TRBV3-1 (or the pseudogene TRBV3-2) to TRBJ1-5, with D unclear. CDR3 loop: CASSLTDNQPQHF. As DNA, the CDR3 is TGTGCCAGCAGCCTAACCGACAATCAGCCCCAGCATTTT.